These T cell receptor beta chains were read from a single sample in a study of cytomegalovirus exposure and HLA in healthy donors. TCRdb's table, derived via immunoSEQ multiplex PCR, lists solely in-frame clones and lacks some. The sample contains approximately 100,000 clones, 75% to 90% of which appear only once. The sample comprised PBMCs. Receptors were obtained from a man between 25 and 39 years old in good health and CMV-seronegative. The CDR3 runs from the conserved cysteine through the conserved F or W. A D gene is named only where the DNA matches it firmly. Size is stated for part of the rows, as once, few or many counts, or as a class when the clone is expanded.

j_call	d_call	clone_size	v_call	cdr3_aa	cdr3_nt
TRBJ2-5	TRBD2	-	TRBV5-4	CASRLRRSGSIETQYF	TGTGCCAGCAGATTGAGACGTAGCGGGAGCATAGAGACCCAGTACTTC
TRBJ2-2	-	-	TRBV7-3	CASSRGAGELFF	TGTGCCAGCAGCCGAGGTGCGGGGGAGCTGTTTTTT
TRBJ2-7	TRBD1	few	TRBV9	CASSSSTGLIEQYF	TGTGCCAGCAGCTCCTCGACAGGGTTAATAGAGCAGTACTTC
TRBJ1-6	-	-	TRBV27	CASSADWGGRNSPLHF	TGTGCCAGCAGCGCGGACTGGGGGGGACGTAATTCACCCCTCCACTTT
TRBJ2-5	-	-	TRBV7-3	CASSRTSMETQYF	TGTGCCAGCAGCAGAACTAGCATGGAGACCCAGTACTTC
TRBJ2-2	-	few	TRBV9	CASSVTGGWNTGELFF	TGTGCCAGCAGCGTAACTGGAGGTTGGAACACCGGGGAGCTGTTTTTT
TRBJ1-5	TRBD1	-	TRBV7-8	CASSLEGRGYSNQPQHF	TGTGCCAGCAGCTTAGAGGGCAGGGGGTATAGCAATCAGCCCCAGCATTTT
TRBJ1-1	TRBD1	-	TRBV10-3	CAISGGGSGTEAFF	TGTGCCATCAGCGGAGGGGGCTCGGGCACTGAAGCTTTCTTT
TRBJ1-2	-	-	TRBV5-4	CASTRTGGTYGYTF	TGTGCCAGCACCCGTACGGGGGGTACCTATGGCTACACCTTC
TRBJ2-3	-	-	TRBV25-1	CASSELRLGSWTDTQYF	TGTGCCAGCAGTGAATTGAGACTAGGGAGTTGGACAGATACGCAGTATTTT
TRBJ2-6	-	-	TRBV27	CASSFGSGANVLTF	TGTGCCAGCAGTTTCGGCTCTGGGGCCAACGTCCTGACTTTC
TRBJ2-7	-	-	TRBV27	CASSRGQNPYEQYF	TGTGCCAGCAGTAGGGGCCAAAACCCCTACGAGCAGTACTTC
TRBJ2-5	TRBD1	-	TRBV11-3	CASSLGDRVSQETQYF	TGTGCCAGCAGCTTAGGGGACAGGGTGTCTCAAGAGACCCAGTACTTC
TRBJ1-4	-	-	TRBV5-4	CASSLQGLDEKLFF	TGTGCCAGCAGTCTTCAGGGTTTGGATGAAAAACTGTTTTTT
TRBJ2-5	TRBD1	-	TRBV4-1	CASSQGDSLGETQYF	TGCGCCAGCAGCCAAGGGGACAGCCTTGGAGAGACCCAGTACTTC
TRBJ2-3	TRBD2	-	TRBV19	CASSILAGDLTDTQYF	TGTGCCAGTAGTATCTTAGCGGGAGATTTGACAGATACGCAGTATTTT
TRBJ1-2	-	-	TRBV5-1	CASSLVERYGYTF	TGCGCCAGCAGCTTAGTAGAGAGGTATGGCTACACCTTC
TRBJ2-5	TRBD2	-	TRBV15	CATSGAGVKETQYF	TGTGCCACCTCTGGAGCGGGAGTGAAAGAGACCCAGTACTTC
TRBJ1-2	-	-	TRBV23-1	CASSQPIEIVAGRPGYGYTF	TGCGCCAGCAGTCAGCCTATCGAAATCGTAGCGGGCCGGCCGGGCTATGGCTACACCTTC
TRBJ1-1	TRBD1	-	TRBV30	CAWGDRGWTGAFF	TGTGCCTGGGGCGACAGGGGATGGACTGGGGCTTTCTTT
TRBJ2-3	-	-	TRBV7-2	CASSLNSIDTQYF	TGTGCCAGCAGCTTAAATTCAATAGATACGCAGTATTTT
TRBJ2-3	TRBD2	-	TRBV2	CASSGGGFSTDTQYF	TGTGCCAGCAGTGGGGGGGGTTTTAGCACAGATACGCAGTATTTT
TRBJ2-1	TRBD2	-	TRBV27	CASSLTSGGTNEQFF	TGTGCCAGCAGTTTGACTAGCGGGGGGACGAATGAGCAGTTCTTC
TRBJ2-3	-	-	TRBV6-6	CASSADFITTDTQYF	TGTGCCAGCAGTGCCGACTTTATAACTACAGATACGCAGTATTTT
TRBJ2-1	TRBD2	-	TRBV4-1	CASSQPRTSGGNNEQFF	TGCGCCAGCAGCCAACCACGGACTAGCGGGGGGAACAATGAGCAGTTCTTC
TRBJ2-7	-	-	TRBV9	CASSVGTDSYEQYF	TGTGCCAGCAGCGTAGGGACAGATTCCTACGAGCAGTACTTC
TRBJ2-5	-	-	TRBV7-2	CASSLGQGGLETQYF	TGTGCCAGCAGCTTAGGGCAGGGAGGACTAGAGACCCAGTACTTC
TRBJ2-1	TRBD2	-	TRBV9	CASSDWTRQFF	TGTGCCAGCAGCGACTGGACTAGGCAGTTCTTC
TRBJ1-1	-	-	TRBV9	CASSVVPFGGRNTEAFF	TGTGCCAGCAGCGTAGTTCCTTTTGGAGGGCGAAACACTGAAGCTTTCTTT
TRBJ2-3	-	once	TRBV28	CASSPRTREDTQYF	TGTGCCAGCAGCCCACGCACTAGGGAAGATACGCAGTATTTT
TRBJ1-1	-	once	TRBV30	CAWSARHDRMGTEAFF	TGTGCCTGGAGTGCGAGACATGACAGGATGGGGACTGAAGCTTTCTTT
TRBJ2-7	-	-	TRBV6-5	CASSYQGLREQYF	TGTGCCAGCAGTTATCAGGGTCTCCGCGAGCAGTACTTC
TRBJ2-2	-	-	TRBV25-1	CASSDPTNTGELFF	TGTGCCAGCAGTGACCCCACAAACACCGGGGAGCTGTTTTTT
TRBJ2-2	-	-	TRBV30	CASRRQSNTGELFF	TGTGCCTCCAGGAGACAGTCGAACACCGGGGAGCTGTTTTTT
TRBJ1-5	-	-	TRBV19	CASTPGDNQPQHF	TGTGCCAGTACCCCAGGGGACAATCAGCCCCAGCATTTT
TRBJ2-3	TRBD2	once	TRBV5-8	CASSPNLAGEGDTQYF	TGTGCCAGCAGCCCAAATCTAGCGGGAGAGGGGGATACGCAGTATTTT
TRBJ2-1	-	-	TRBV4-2	CASSQALAGDYNEQFF	TGTGCCAGCAGCCAAGCGCTGGCGGGTGATTACAATGAGCAGTTCTTC
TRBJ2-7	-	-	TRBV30	CAWSSRGWDEQYF	TGTGCCTGGAGTTCTAGGGGCTGGGACGAGCAGTACTTC
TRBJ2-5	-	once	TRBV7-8	CASRTDRETQYF	TGTGCCAGCAGGACCGACAGAGAGACCCAGTACTTC
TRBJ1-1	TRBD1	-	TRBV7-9	CASSLVATGRTEAFF	TGTGCCAGCAGCTTAGTTGCGACAGGGAGGACTGAAGCTTTCTTT
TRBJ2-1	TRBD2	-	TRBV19	CASSIHGLAPMTKEQFF	TGTGCCAGTAGTATCCACGGACTAGCGCCAATGACAAAGGAGCAGTTCTTC